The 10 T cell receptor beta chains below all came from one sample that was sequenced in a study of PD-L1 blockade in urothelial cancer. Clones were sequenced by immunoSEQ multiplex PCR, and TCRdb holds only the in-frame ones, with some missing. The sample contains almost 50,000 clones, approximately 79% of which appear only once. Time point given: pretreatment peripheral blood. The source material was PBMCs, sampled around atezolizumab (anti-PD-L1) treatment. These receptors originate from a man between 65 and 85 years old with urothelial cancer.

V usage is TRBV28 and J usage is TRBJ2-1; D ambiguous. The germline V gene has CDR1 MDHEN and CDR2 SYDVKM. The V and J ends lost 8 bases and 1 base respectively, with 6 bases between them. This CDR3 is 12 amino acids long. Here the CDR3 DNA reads TGTGCCAGCGGGCTTTCCTACAATGAGCAGTTCTTC. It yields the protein CASGLSYNEQFF.

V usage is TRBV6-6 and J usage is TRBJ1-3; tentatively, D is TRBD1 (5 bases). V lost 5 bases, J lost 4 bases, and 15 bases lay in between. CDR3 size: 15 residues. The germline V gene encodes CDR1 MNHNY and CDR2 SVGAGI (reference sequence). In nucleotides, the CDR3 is TGTGCCAGCAGTCGCGGGGGATTGGGAGGAAACACCATATATTTT. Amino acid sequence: CASSRGGLGGNTIYF.

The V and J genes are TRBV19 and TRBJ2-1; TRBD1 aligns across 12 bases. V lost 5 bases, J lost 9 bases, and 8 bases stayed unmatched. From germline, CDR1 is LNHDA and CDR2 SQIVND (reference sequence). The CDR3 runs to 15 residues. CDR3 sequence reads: CASSLRDRGLGEQFF. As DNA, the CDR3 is TGTGCCAGTAGTCTCCGGGACAGGGGGCTGGGTGAGCAGTTCTTC.

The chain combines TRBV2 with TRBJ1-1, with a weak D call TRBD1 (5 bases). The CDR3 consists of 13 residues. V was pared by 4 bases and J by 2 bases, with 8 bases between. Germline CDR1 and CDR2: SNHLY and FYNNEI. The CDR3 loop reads CASSGDSNTEAFF. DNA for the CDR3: TGTGCCAGCAGTGGTGACAGTAACACTGAAGCTTTCTTT.

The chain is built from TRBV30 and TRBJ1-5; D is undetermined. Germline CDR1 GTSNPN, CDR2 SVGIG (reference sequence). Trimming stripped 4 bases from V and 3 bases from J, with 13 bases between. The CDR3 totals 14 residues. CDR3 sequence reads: CAWTENSYNQPQHF. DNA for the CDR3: TGTGCCTGGACCGAGAACAGCTACAATCAGCCCCAGCATTTT.

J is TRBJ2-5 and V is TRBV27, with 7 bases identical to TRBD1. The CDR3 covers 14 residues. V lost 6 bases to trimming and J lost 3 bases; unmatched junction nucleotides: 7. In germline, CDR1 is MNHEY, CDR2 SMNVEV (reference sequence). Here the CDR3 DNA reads TGTGCCAGCAGCCCCTCCGGGACAGAAGAGACCCAGTACTTC. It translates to CASSPSGTEETQYF.

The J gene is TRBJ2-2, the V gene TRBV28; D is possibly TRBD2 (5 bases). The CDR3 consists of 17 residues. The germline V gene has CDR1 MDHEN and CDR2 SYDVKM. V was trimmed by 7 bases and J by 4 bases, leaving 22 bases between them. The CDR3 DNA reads TGTGCCAGCAATACCCGAGCTCGTACGGCGGGCACCGGGGAGCTGTTTTTT. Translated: CASNTRARTAGTGELFF.

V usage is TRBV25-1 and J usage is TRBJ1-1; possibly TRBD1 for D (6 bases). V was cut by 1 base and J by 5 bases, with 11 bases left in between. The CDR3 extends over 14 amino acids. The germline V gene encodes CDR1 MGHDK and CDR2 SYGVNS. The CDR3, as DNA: TGTGCCAGCAGTGAATGGAAGGGGGGGACTGAAGCTTTCTTT. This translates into CASSEWKGGTEAFF.

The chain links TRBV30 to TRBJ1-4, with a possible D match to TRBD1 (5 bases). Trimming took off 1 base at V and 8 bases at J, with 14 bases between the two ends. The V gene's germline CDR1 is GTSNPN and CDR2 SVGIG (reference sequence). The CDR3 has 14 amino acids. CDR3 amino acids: CAWSAGTRREKLFF. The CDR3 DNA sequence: TGTGCCTGGAGTGCAGGGACTAGGAGAGAAAAACTGTTTTTT.

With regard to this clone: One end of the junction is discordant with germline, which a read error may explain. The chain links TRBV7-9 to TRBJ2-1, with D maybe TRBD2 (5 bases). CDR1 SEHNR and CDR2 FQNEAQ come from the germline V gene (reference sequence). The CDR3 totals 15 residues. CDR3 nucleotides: TGTGCCAGCAGCTTAGCGAGGCCTAGCTACGATGAGCAGTTCTTC. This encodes CASSLARPSYDEQFF.